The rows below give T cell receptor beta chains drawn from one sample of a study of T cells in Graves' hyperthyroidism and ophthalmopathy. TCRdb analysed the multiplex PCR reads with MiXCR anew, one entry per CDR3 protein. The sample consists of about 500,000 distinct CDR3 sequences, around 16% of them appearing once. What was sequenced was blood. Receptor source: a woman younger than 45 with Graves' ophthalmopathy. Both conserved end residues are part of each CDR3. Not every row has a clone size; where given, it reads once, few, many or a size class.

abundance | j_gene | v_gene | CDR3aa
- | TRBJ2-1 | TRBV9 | CASSVVPAGGLNEQFF
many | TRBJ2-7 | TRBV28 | CASSSQGARVYEQYF
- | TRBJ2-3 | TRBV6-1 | CASSERAVTDTQYF
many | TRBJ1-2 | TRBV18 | CASSHLDSHNYGYTF
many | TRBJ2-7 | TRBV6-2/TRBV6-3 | CASSSPPRESYEQYF
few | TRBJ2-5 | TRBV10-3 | CAIKTDQETQYF
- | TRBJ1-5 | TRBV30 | CAWNRGLDQPQHF
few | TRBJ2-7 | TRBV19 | CASGILAGGSYEQYF
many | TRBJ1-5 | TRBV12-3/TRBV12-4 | CASSLGGKDQPQHF
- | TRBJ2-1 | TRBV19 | CASRVAGGSYNEQFF
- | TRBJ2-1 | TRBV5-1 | CASGETVSYNEQFF
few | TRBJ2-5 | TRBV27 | CASRTVGGTQYF
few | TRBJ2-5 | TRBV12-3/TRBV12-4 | CASSGGQETQYF
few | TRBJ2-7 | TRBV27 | CASKPFAGEGNEQYF
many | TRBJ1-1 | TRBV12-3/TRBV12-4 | CASSLRRTEAFF
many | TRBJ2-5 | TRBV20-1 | CSAVQGETQYF
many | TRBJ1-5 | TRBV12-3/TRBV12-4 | CASSFRPPDNQPQHF
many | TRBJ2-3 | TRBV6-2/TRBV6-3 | CASSTGLADTDTQYF
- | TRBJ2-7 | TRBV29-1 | CSVGPGNLAYEQYF
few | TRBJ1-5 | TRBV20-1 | CSASPNRGNQPQHF
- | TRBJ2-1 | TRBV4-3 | CASSQVGGTSLNEQFF